Following are 17 T cell receptor beta chains from one sample sequenced in a study of cytomegalovirus exposure and HLA in healthy donors. Amplification used 60 Vbeta primers and 13 Jbeta primers. Sequencing used immunoSEQ multiplex PCR; TCRdb keeps in-frame clones, though not all of them. The table records a few hundred thousand clones, about nine tenths of them present only once. Sequences were obtained from PBMCs. These receptors all come from a girl aged 2 to 10 in good health and CMV-seronegative.

The chain joins TRBV30 to TRBJ1-2, with D possibly TRBD1 on 5 matching bases. The germline gives CDR1 GTSNPN, CDR2 SVGIG (reference sequence). This CDR3 region has 14 residues. Trimming removed 0 bases from V and 7 bases from J, with 15 bases in between. The CDR3 DNA follows: TGTGCCTGGAGTGTAGGTTTGGGAAGGGGTGGCTACACCTTC. This sequence encodes CAWSVGLGRGGYTF. The whole variable domain, remainder taken from reference TRBV30 and TRBJ1-2, is SQTIHQWPATLVQPVGSPLSLECTVEGTSNPNLYWYRQAAGRGLQLLFYSVGIGQISSEVPQNLSASRPQDRQFILSSKKLLLSDSGFYLCAWSVGLGRGGYTFGSGTRLTVV.

The chain combines TRBV28 with TRBJ1-1; D not certain. Germline V gives CDR1 MDHEN, CDR2 SYDVKM. This CDR3 region has 11 residues. Between the trimmed V and J ends, which lost 4 bases and 12 bases, there was a span of 12 bases. CDR3 coding DNA: TGTGCCAGCAGTTCCACCACTCGAACTTTCTTT. It codes for CASSSTTRTFF.

The chain carries TRBV11-2 and TRBJ2-7; maybe TRBD1 (6 bases). CDR1 and CDR2 (germline): SGHAT, FQNNGV. The V end lost 10 bases, the J end lost 6 bases, and 13 bases lay between the germline ends. This CDR3 contains 11 residues. The DNA for the CDR3 is TGTGCCACGTCGTCAGGGGTCGAGCAGTACTTC. As protein: CATSSGVEQYF. Full variable domain (remainder filled in from reference TRBV11-2 and TRBJ2-7): EAGVAQSPRYKIIEKRQSVAFWCNPISGHATLYWYQQILGQGPKLLIQFQNNGVVDDSQLPKDRFSAERLKGVDSTLKIQPAKLEDSAVYLCATSSGVEQYFGPGTRLTVT.

The chain employs TRBV7-9 and TRBJ1-2; D gene unclear. Trimming took off 5 bases at V and 0 bases at J, with 13 bases between the two ends. CDR3 size: 15 residues. Germline CDR1 reads SEHNR; CDR2 reads FQNEAQ (reference sequence). The CDR3 nucleotides are TGTGCCAGCAGCCCCGCCGGACTTACTAACTATGGCTACACCTTC. Amino acid sequence: CASSPAGLTNYGYTF.

The chain uses TRBV7-8 and TRBJ2-7, with D possibly being TRBD2 (6 bases). The CDR3 is made up of 15 amino acids. Trimming stripped 2 bases from V and 3 bases from J, with 14 bases between. CDR1 and CDR2 from the germline V gene are SGHVS and FQNEAQ. The CDR3 coding sequence is TGTGCCAGCAGCTTACTGGACGGGGGAAACTACGAGCAGTACTTC. Residues: CASSLLDGGNYEQYF.

The chain has TRBV7-5 and TRBJ1-4; TRBD1, the D gene given by the table, was not confirmed from the DNA. TRBV7-5 is a recognized pseudogene. The CDR3 totals 15 residues. The CDR3 loop reads CARSARTGVGEKLFF. CDR3 in DNA: TGTGCCAGAAGCGCACGGACAGGGGTGGGGGAAAAACTGTTTTTT.

This chain connects TRBV27 to TRBJ1-2, with a possible D match to TRBD1 (6 bases). V was shortened by 6 bases and J by 7 bases, with 18 bases between the two germline ends. CDR1 and CDR2 (germline): MNHEY, SMNVEV (reference sequence). This CDR3 is 14 amino acids long. The CDR3: CASSPNGGPGGYTF. In DNA form, the CDR3 reads TGTGCCAGCAGCCCAAACGGGGGGCCGGGTGGCTACACCTTC.

The chain joins TRBV4-1 to TRBJ2-7; 8 nucleotides align to TRBD2. J lost 2 bases, V lost 0 bases, and 12 bases had no gene match. The germline V gene has CDR1 MGHRA and CDR2 YSYEKL. The CDR3 extends over 18 amino acids. DNA for the CDR3: TGCGCCAGCAGCCAAGAAAGGTTACCGAGACTAGCGACCTACGAGCAGTACTTC. As protein: CASSQERLPRLATYEQYF.

The chain recombines TRBV30 with TRBJ1-5; D gene ambiguous. V shed 5 bases and J shed 4 bases, with 18 bases lying between them. The CDR3 has 15 residues. Looked up from germline, CDR1 is GTSNPN and CDR2 is SVGIG (reference sequence). In DNA, the CDR3 is TGTGCCTGGGCTAGTGAGCATCGGCGAAATCAGCCCCAGCATTTT. This gives the protein CAWASEHRRNQPQHF.

This rearrangement joins TRBV7-9 to TRBJ1-1; 8 positions match TRBD1. Germline values: CDR1 SEHNR, CDR2 FQNEAQ (reference sequence). The CDR3 is 19 residues long. The trim removed 5 bases at V and 0 bases at J, leaving 17 bases unmatched. The CDR3 DNA sequence: TGTGCCAGCAGCCCGATAGACCGCCGGACAGGGAGGGTGAACACTGAAGCTTTCTTT. This sequence encodes CASSPIDRRTGRVNTEAFF.

The V gene is TRBV7-9, the J gene TRBJ1-1, with 7 bases fitting TRBD1. V dropped 4 bases and J dropped 3; count of bases not matched to a gene: 2. Germline V gene data show CDR1 as SEHNR and CDR2 as FQNEAQ (reference sequence). The CDR3 covers 13 residues. The CDR3 region has the DNA TGTGCCAGCAGCTCCGGGACAGACACTGAAGCTTTCTTT. Its protein is CASSSGTDTEAFF.

The rearrangement uses TRBV7-6 and TRBJ2-3, with 7 bases aligning to TRBD1. Germline assignment: CDR1 SGHVS and CDR2 FNYEAQ. J gave up 3 bases and V 6 bases, and 3 bases lay outside the gene matches. The CDR3 loop spans 13 amino acids. For the CDR3, the DNA is TGTGCCAGCAGGGACAGGAAGACAGATACGCAGTATTTT. This sequence encodes CASRDRKTDTQYF. The variable domain in full, completed from reference TRBV7-6 and TRBJ2-3, reads GAGVSQSPRYKVTKRGQDVALRCDPISGHVSLYWYRQALGQGPEFLTYFNYEAQQDKSGLPNDRFSAERPEGSISTLTIQRTEQRDSAMYRCASRDRKTDTQYFGPGTRLTVL.

This rearrangement joins TRBV6-5 to TRBJ2-7; D may be TRBD2 (6 bases). Trimming shortened V by 7 bases and J by 4 bases, and 14 bases separated the two germline ends. The germline gives CDR1 MNHEY, CDR2 SVGAGI. The CDR3 has 13 amino acids. The CDR3, as DNA: TGTGCCAGCAAAGGACTAAGCTTTTACGAGCAGTACTTC. As protein: CASKGLSFYEQYF.

Only one count was recorded for this clone. The CDR3 here is CASSSGTGDEQYF. The CDR3 nucleotides read TGTGCCAGCAGTTCCGGGACAGGGGACGAGCAGTACTTC. The V and J genes are TRBV28 and TRBJ2-7, with 10 bases aligning to TRBD1. The CDR3 runs to 13 residues. Losses at the gene ends were 4 bases for V and 5 bases for J; bases not matched to a gene: 2. The V gene's germline CDR1 is MDHEN and CDR2 SYDVKM.

The rearrangement links TRBV4-1 to TRBJ2-3, with TRBD2 matching 12 bases. The CDR3 totals 17 residues. J gave up 6 bases and V 3 bases, and 10 bases lay outside the gene matches. CDR1 MGHRA and CDR2 YSYEKL come from the germline V gene. As DNA, the CDR3 is TGCGCCAGCAGCCAGCAGACTAGCGGGGGACCTGTGGATACGCAGTATTTT. It encodes CASSQQTSGGPVDTQYF.

V usage is TRBV28 and J usage is TRBJ1-2; TRBD1 is a possible D gene (6 bases). This CDR3 comprises 15 residues. V lost 5 bases to trimming and J lost 0 bases, with 13 bases between them. The germline V gene encodes CDR1 MDHEN and CDR2 SYDVKM. Here the CDR3 reads CASSGWTEANYGYTF. CDR3 DNA sequence: TGTGCCAGCAGTGGCTGGACAGAAGCTAACTATGGCTACACCTTC.

The chain recombines TRBV5-1 with TRBJ2-3; D gene ambiguous. Germline values: CDR1 SGHRS, CDR2 YFSETQ. The V end lost 4 bases, the J end lost 3 bases, and 9 bases lay between the germline ends. This CDR3 region has 13 residues. The CDR3 protein is CASSMTQTDTQYF. In DNA form, the CDR3 reads TGCGCCAGCAGCATGACTCAAACAGATACGCAGTATTTT.